The clone carrying this TCR beta chain came up once. The source of the sample is a study of shared clonotypes between healthy human individuals. It was into CD45RA+ naive and CD45RA-negative memory subsets that the CD4+ cells were split. Using immunoSEQ multiplex PCR, the repertoire was profiled, and TCRdb retains in-frame clones only, with some absent. The sample consists of more than 400,000 clones, about 96% of them appearing once. Sequences were obtained from naive CD4+ T cells sorted from blood. Subset denoted: CD45RA+ positively selected. This sequence originates from a woman aged 25 to 39 in good health.

The DNA of the CDR3 is TGTGCCAGCAGTGCGGGACACCTTAGCTCTGGGGCCAACGTCCTGACTTTC. It encodes CASSAGHLSSGANVLTF. This chain joins TRBV6-1 and TRBJ2-6; a weak D match, TRBD1 (6 bases). Trimming stripped 4 bases from V and 0 bases from J, with 13 bases between. CDR1 is MNHNS and CDR2 is SASEGT in the germline V gene. There are 17 residues in the CDR3.